This T cell receptor beta chain was observed in a study of T cells in Graves' hyperthyroidism and ophthalmopathy (dated by TCRdb to about 2019). At the level of the whole study: Peripheral blood was sampled at the time of initial diagnosis, prior to any treatment. To identify distinguishing TCR V-J signatures, a discovery cohort of roughly 100 patients was used, comprising roughly 45 with Graves' ophthalmopathy and about 59 with stable Graves' hyperthyroidism. Whether ophthalmopathy could be predicted prospectively was tested in an independent validation cohort made up of 18 hyperthyroidism patients plus 17 patients who later progressed to ophthalmopathy. For training and testing, the 100 or so patients in the discovery cohort were randomly divided in a 7:3 ratio. Thyroid tissue and blood T-cell repertoires from six Graves' hyperthyroidism patients were also compared in the study. After sampling, hyperthyroidism patients received methimazole starting at 30 mg daily, and ophthalmopathy patients received high-dose intravenous methylprednisolone. According to the paper, TCR Vbeta CDR3 sequencing was carried out on some 140 peripheral blood samples, which came from 40 to 45 ophthalmopathy, around 74 hyperthyroidism and approximately 17 progressor patients.

TCR beta CDR3 regions were amplified from RNA transcripts. The TCR CDR3 was subjected to a first round of RT-PCR using the HTBI primer set and the Qiagen OneStep RT-PCR kit. Libraries were constructed in a second round of multiplex PCR, after which size selection and purification were performed. The libraries were sequenced on an Illumina HiSeq2000 using paired-end 100 bp reads. As for how the authors treated the data: SOAPnuke was used to process the raw data, removing reads that contained adapters or uncalled bases, had a mean Phred below 15, or lacked an exact match to the constant primer or identifier. COPE v1.2.5 was used to merge the high-quality paired reads, and each unique nucleotide sequence was defined as a clonotype. MiTCR v1.1 was used to align clonotypes to the IMGT TRBV, TRBD and TRBJ reference segments. Analysis was restricted to V-J combinations with a frequency above 0.0001, which covered roughly 99% of repertoires. The TCS score was defined as the ratio of F50 (clonal expansion) to E x V (chaos), calculated using BLOSUM62-based TCRdist between CDR3 peptides within each V-J. Welch's t-statistics and random forest reduced roughly 540 V-J features to roughly 13, which were used in a naive Bayes classifier (R e1071). In-frame beta chains were kept once TCRdb had trimmed the public reads at Q25 with fastp and called clones with MiXCR. Each entry merges the rows of one CDR3 protein and shows their most common DNA and genes. TCRdb's processing, not the study's, gives the V and J calls here. The table for this sample lists 92,000 or so distinct CDR3 sequences; 51% of them were counted only once. The ten largest account for 27% of the sample.

Regarding this clonotype: There is no known antigen for this receptor. No much larger clone is present one base from it, and per-base qualities are unavailable.

Graves' hyperthyroidism was defined as stable when no progression to ophthalmopathy occurred over 18 months of follow-up. Hyperthyroidism patients were newly diagnosed, with disease duration under 2 months, and aged 18 to 65 years. Any patient with an uncontrolled infection, another autoimmune disease, pregnancy or lactation was excluded. Diagnoses were based on clinical symptoms, serum thyroxine and TRAb, thyroid ultrasound and orbital computed tomography. PBMCs were separated from roughly 9.6 ml of fresh peripheral blood using Ficoll-Paque density gradient centrifugation. Total RNA was extracted using Trizol reagent, and RNA quality was assessed on an Agilent 2100 Bioanalyzer. Here V drops 8 bases and J drops 13 bases, and the junction holds 11 bases not matched to any gene. The CDR3 spans 12 residues, from the cysteine through the phenylalanine. CDR3 DNA only is kept here, 36 bases in frame from base 1.

The research as a whole found: Most expanded thyroid clonotypes (frequency above 0.001) were also detected in blood, a finding suggesting that blood repertoires may reflect thyroid immune responses. During validation, the model predicted progression to ophthalmopathy a median of around 7 months ahead of onset, with around 71% sensitivity and 72.22% specificity. No statistical method was used to fix the sample size in advance, and group allocation was not hidden from the investigators. Ophthalmopathy was separated from stable hyperthyroidism by a 13 V-J signature model, with over 85% sensitivity and approximately 81% specificity obtained in cross-validation and 80%/75% obtained in testing.

Sequencing input: blood. The receptor was isolated from a woman between 35 and 50 years old with Graves' hyperthyroidism. The sequence is built from TRBV12-3 or TRBV12-4 and TRBJ2-5; 9 bases in the middle match TRBD2. The CDR3 is CASGLAGRETYF. The DNA sequence follows: TGTGCCAGCGGGCTAGCGGGAAGGGAGACGTACTTC.